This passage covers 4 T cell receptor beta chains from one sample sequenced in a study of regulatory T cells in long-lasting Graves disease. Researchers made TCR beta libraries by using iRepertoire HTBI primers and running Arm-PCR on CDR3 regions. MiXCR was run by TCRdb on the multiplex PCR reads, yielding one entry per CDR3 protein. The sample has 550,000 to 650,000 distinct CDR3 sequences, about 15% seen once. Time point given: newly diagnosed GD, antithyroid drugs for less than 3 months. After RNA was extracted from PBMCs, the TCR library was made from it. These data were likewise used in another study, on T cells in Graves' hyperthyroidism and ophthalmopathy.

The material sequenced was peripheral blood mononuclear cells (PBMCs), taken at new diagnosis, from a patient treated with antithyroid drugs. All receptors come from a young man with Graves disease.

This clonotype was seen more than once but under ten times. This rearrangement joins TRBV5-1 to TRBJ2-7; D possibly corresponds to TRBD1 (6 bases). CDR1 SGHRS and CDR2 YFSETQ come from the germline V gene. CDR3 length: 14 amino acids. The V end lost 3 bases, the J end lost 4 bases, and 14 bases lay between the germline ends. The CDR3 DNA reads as TGCGCCAGCAGCTACACACAGGGACCTTACGAGCAGTACTTC. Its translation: CASSYTQGPYEQYF.

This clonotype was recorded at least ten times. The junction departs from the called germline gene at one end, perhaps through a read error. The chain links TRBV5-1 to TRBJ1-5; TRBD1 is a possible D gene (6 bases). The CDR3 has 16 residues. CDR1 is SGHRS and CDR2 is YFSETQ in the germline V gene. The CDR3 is CASSPGGAGASQPQHF. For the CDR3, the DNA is TGTGCCAGCAGCCCGGGGGGGGCAGGGGCTAGTCAGCCCCAGCATTTT.

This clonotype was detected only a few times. DNA of the CDR3: TGTGCCAGCAGTGAACTAACCGGAACAGGGGAGGGGGAGCAGTTCTTC. Encoded protein: CASSELTGTGEGEQFF. This rearrangement joins TRBV6-1 to TRBJ2-1; D possibly matches TRBD1 or TRBD2 (7 bases each). This CDR3 has 16 residues. Germline loops: CDR1 MNHNS, CDR2 SASEGT. Trimming pared 2 bases from V and 10 bases from J, leaving 21 bases between.

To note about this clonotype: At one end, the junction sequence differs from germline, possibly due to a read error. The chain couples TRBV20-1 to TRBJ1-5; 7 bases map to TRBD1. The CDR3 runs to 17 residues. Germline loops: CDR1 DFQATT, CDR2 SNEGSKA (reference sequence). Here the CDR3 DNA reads TGCAGTGCTAGAGATAGGGGAGGGGGCACGAGCAGTCAGCCCCAGCATTTT. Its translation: CSARDRGGGTSSQPQHF.